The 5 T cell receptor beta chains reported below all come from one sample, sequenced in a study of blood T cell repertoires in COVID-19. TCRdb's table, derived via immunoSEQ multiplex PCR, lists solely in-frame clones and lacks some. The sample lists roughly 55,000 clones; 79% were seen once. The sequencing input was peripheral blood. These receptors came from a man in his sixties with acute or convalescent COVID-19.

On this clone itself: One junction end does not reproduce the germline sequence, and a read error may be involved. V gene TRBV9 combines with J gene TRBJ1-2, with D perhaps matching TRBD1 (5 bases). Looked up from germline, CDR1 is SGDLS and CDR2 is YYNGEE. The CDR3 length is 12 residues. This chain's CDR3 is CASSPPWGGPYF. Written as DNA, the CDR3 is TGTGCCAGCAGCCCTCCATGGGGGGGACCCTACTTC. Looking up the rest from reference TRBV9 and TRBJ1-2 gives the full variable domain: DSGVTQTPKHLITATGQRVTLRCSPRSGDLSVYWYQQSLDQGLQFLIQYYNGEERAKGNILERFSAQQFPDLHSELNLSSLELGDSALYFCASSPPWGGPYFGSGTRLTVV.

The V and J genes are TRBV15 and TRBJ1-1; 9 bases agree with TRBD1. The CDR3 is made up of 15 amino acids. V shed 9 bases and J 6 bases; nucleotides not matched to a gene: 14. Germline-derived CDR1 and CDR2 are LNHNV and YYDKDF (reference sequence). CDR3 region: CATEDQGQGIPEAFF. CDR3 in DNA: TGTGCCACGGAGGATCAGGGACAGGGTATCCCTGAAGCTTTCTTT.

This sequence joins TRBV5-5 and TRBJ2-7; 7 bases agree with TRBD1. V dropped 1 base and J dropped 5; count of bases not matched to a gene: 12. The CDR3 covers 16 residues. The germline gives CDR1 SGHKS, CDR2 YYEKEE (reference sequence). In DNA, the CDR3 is TGTGCCAGCAGCTTGAGAGTTCGACAGGGTATCGACGAGCAGTACTTC. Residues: CASSLRVRQGIDEQYF. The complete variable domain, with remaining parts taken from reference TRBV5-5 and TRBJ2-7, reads DAGVTQSPTHLIKTRGQQVTLRCSPISGHKSVSWYQQVLGQGPQFIFQYYEKEERGRGNFPDRFSARQFPNYSSELNVNALLLGDSALYLCASSLRVRQGIDEQYFGPGTRLTVT.

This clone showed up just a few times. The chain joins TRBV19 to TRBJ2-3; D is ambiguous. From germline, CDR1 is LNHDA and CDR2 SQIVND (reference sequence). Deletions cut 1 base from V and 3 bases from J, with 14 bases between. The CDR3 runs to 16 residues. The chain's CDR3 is CASSIGKNRRTDTQYF. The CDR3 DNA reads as TGTGCCAGTAGTATAGGAAAGAACAGAAGAACAGATACGCAGTATTTT.

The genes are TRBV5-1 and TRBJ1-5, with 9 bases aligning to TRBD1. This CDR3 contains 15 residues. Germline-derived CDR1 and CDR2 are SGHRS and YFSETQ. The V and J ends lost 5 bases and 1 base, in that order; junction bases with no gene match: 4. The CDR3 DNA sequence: TGCGCCAGCAGGGAGACAGGGGGAAGCAATCAGCCCCAGCATTTT. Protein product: CASRETGGSNQPQHF. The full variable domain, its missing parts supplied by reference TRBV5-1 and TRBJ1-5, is KAGVTQTPRYLIKTRGQQVTLSCSPISGHRSVSWYQQTPGQGLQFLFEYFSETQRNKGNFPGRFSGRQFSNSRSEMNVSTLELGDSALYLCASRETGGSNQPQHFGDGTRLSIL.